This TCR beta chain was captured in a study of blood T cell repertoires in COVID-19. Study as a whole: Sites in the United States, Italy and Spain provided acute and convalescent COVID-19 samples. Nucleic acid was either cDNA or gDNA, and it came from T cells, B-cell-depleted T cells, or PBMCs.

Under the authors' procedure: Amplification of reference gene primers provided the estimated nucleated cell counts. Sequencing was performed with immunoSEQ multiplex PCR; in TCRdb, only in-frame clones are kept and a portion is missing. That table gives V, J and clone size, and the DNA gave D and trimming. This table holds 150,000 to 200,000 clones, over 80% found once. This receptor was obtained from a woman older than 75 with active or convalescent COVID-19. The sample was peripheral blood.

CDR3 nucleotide sequence: TGCGCCAGCCTCCATCGCCAGGGCTCGAGCTCCTACGAGCAGTACTTC. Encoded protein: CASLHRQGSSSYEQYF. The chain couples TRBV10-1 to TRBJ2-7; tentatively, D is TRBD1 (5 bases). V lost 8 bases to trimming and J lost 0 bases, with 20 bases between them. Germline V gives CDR1 WNHNN, CDR2 SYGVQD (reference sequence). The CDR3 is 16 residues long.